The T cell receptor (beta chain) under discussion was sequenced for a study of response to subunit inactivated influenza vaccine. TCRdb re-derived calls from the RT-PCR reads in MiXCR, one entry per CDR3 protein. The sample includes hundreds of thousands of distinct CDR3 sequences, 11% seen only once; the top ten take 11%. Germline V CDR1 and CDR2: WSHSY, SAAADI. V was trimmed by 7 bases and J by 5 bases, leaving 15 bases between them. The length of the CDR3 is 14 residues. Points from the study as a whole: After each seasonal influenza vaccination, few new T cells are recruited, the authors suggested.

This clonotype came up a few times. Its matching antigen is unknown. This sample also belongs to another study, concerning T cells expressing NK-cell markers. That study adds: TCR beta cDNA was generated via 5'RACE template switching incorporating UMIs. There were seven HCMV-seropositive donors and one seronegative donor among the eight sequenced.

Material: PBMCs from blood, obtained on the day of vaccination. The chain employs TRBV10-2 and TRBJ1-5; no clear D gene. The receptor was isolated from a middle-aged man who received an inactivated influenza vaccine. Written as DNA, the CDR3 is TGCGCCAGCAACATGGTCGGAACGGATCAGCCCCAGCATTTT. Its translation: CASNMVGTDQPQHF.